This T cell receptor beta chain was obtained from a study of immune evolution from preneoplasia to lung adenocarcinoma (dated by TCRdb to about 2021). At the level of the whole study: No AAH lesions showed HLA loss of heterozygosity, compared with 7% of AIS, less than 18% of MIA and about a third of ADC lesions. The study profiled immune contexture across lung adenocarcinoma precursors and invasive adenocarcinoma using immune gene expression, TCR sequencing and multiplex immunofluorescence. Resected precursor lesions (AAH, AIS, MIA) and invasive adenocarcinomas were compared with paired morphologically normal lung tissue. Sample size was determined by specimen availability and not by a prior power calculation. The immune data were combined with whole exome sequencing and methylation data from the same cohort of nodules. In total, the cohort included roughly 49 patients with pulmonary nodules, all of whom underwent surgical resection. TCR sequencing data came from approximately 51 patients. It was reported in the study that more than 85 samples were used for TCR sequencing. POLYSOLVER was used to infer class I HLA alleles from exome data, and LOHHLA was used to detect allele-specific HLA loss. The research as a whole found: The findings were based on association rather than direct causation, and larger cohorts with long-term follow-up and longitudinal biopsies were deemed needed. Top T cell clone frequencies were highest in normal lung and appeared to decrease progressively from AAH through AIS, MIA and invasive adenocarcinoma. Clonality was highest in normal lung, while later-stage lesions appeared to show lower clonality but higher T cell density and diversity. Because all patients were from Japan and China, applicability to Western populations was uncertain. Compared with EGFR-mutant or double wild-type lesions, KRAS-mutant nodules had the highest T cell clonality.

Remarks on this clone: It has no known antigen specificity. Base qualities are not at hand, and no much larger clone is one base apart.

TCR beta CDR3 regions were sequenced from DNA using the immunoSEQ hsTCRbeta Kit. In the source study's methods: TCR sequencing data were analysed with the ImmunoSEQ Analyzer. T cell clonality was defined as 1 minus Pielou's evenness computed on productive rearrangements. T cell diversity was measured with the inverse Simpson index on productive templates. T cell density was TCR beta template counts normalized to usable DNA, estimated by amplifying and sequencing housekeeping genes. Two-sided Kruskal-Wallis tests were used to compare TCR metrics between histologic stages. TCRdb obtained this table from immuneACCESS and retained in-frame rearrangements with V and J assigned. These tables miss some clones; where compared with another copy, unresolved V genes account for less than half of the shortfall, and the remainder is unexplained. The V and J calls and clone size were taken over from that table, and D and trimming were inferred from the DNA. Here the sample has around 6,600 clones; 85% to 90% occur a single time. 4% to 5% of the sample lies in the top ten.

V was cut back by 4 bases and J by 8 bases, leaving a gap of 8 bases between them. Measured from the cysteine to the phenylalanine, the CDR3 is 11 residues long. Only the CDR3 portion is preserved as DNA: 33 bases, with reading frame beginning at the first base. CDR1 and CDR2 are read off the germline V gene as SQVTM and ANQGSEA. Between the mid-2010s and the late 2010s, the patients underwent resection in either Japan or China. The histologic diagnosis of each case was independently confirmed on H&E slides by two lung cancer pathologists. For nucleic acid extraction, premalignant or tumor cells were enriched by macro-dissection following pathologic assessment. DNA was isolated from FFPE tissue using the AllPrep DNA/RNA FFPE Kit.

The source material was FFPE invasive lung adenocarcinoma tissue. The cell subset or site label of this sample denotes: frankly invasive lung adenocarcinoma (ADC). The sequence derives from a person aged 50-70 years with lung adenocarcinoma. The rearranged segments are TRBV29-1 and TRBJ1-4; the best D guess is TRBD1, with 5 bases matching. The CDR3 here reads CSVGWGEKLFF. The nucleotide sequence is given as TGCAGCGTTGGGTGGGGCGAAAAACTGTTTTTT.